A selection of T cell receptor beta chains follows, all from one sample in a study of patients and donors after allogeneic stem cell transplantation. TCRdb re-called the RT-PCR reads with MiXCR, one entry per CDR3 protein. The sample includes 200,000 to 250,000 distinct CDR3 sequences, about 14% of them seen just once. The sequencing sample was made of blood, either unsorted or a sorted T cell fraction (not recorded which). These receptors were collected from a human donor who was either an allogeneic HSCT recipient or a stem cell or donor lymphocyte infusion donor (not recorded which). It is not recorded whose cells these are; they may come from a transplant donor. The conserved cysteine and the conserved F or W are not part of the CDR3 here. Fields, in order: clone size, V gene, CDR3 protein. The size entry is marked missing in some rows and otherwise reads once, few, many or a size class.

size: NA
V: TRBV6-1
CDR3: ASSQGPSGQPQH

size: many
V: TRBV5-1
CDR3: ASSLDDYEQY

size: many
V: TRBV12-3/TRBV12-4
CDR3: ASSILPGGYGYT

size: few
V: TRBV11-1
CDR3: ASSFPLGRAF

size: NA
V: TRBV19
CDR3: ASSRAKQETQY

size: many
V: TRBV12-3/TRBV12-4
CDR3: ASTPLAGINEQF

size: once
V: TRBV28
CDR3: ASSLDINYGYT

size: many
V: TRBV20-1
CDR3: SASLGTNYGYT

size: few
V: TRBV11-2
CDR3: ASSLEGTSGTVSYEQY

size: NA
V: TRBV3-1
CDR3: ASSRVPGQEMNTEAF

size: NA
V: TRBV3-1
CDR3: ASSHAQIGETQY

size: NA
V: TRBV20-1
CDR3: SAEGGAASDTQY

size: few
V: TRBV4-2
CDR3: ASSQDFGGAVAGELF

size: few
V: TRBV9
CDR3: ASSSPHGTTNEQF

size: NA
V: TRBV10-3
CDR3: AIGATSNTEAF

size: once
V: TRBV18
CDR3: ASSPRDGAQYEQY

size: NA
V: TRBV10-3
CDR3: AISEGQGLGYT

size: NA
V: TRBV5-1
CDR3: ASSWGWRGATDTQY

size: many
V: TRBV20-1
CDR3: SARTQGGGAKNIQY

size: NA
V: TRBV29-1
CDR3: SVEETGGADYGYT

size: NA
V: TRBV4-1
CDR3: ASSARGQGALNTEAF

size: NA
V: TRBV5-1
CDR3: ASSLEGQNIQY

size: NA
V: TRBV20-1
CDR3: SARNPGATDTQY